Sequencing of this T cell receptor beta chain was carried out in a study of OX40 agonist ivuxolimab in advanced cancers. Study at large: As their treatment, patients were administered ivuxolimab, an agonistic anti-OX40 (CD134) antibody. Participants, about 83% male, averaged around 64 years of age, ranging from roughly 23 to 90.

Germline V gives CDR1 SGHNT, CDR2 YENEEA. The CDR3 spans 14 residues. V was pared by 5 bases and J by 0 bases, with 10 bases between. The assay was immunoSEQ multiplex PCR, and TCRdb's table has in-frame clones only and misses some. The sample has 65,000 to 75,000 clones; roughly 90% are singletons. Remarks on this clone: Its antigen is not known.

The study's findings and limits: On average, CD8+ T cells had more expanded clones than CD4+.

Autoimmune disease history or systemic immunosuppression barred patients. The chain is built from TRBV11-3 and TRBJ2-5; D gene uncertain. Source: CD4+ or CD8+ T cells sorted from blood, taken in a trial of the OX40 agonist ivuxolimab. The TCR was taken from an adult with an advanced solid tumor such as melanoma, head and neck, liver or kidney cancer. CDR3 sequence (DNA): TGTGCCAGCAGCCCCCCGAATCACCAAGAGACCCAGTACTTC. It codes for CASSPPNHQETQYF.